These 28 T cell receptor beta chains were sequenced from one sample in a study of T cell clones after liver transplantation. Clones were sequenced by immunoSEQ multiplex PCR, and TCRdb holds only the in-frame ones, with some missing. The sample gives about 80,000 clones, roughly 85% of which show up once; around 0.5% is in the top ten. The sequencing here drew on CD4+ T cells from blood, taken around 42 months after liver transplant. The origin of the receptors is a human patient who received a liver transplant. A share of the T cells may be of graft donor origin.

The CDR3 sequence is CASSPGTGREQYF. The CDR3 DNA reads as TGCGCCAGCAGCCCCGGGACAGGCCGCGAGCAGTACTTC. This sequence joins TRBV5-1 and TRBJ2-7; 8 nucleotides align to TRBD1. The CDR3 length is 13 residues. Germline V CDR1 and CDR2: SGHRS, YFSETQ. V lost 4 bases to trimming and J lost 6 bases; unmatched junction nucleotides: 6.

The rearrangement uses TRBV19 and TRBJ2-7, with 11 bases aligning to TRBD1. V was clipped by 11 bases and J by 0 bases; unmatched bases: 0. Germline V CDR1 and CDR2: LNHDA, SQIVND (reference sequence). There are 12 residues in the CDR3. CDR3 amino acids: CAGTGGSYEQYF. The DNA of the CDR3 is TGTGCCGGGACAGGGGGCTCCTACGAGCAGTACTTC.

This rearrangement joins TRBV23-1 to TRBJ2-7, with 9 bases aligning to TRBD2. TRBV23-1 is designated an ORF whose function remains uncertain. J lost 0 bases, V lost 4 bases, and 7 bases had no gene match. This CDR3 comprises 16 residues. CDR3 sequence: CASSPLGSGSSYEQYF. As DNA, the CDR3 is TGCGCCAGCAGTCCCCTTGGTAGCGGGAGCTCCTACGAGCAGTACTTC.

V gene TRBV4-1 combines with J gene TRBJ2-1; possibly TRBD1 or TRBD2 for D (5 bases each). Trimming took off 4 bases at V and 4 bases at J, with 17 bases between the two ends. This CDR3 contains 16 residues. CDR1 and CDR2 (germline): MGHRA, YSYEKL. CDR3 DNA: TGCGCCAGCAGCCCCATGCGAGGGGAGAGATACAATGAGCAGTTCTTC. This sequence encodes CASSPMRGERYNEQFF.

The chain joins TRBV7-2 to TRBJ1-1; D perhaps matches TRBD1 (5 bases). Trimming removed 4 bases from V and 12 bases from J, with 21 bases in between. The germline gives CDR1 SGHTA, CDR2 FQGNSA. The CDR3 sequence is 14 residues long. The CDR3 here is CASSSSPGAVRTFF. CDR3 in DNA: TGTGCCAGCAGCTCATCCCCCGGGGCGGTCAGAACTTTCTTT.

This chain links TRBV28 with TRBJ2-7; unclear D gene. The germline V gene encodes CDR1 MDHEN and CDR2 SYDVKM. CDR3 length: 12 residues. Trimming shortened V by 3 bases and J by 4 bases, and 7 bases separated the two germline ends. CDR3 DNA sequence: TGTGCCAGCAGTTTGACCGAATACGAGCAGTACTTC. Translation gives CASSLTEYEQYF.

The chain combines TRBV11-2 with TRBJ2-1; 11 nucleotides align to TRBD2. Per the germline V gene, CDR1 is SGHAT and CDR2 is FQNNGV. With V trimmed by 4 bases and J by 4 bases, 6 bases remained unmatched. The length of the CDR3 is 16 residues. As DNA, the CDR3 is TGTGCCAGCAGCTCATTTAGCGGGAGGGGGTACAATGAGCAGTTCTTC. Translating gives CASSSFSGRGYNEQFF.

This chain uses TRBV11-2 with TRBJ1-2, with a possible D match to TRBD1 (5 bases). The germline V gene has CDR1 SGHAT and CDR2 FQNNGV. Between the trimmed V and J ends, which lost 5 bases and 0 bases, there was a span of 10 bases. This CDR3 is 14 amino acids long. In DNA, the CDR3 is TGTGCCAGCAGCCCCGACAGAGCTAACTATGGCTACACCTTC. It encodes CASSPDRANYGYTF.

The CDR3 nucleotides read TGTGCCAGCAGCTCCGGGCCAAACACTGAAGCTTTCTTT. Protein: CASSSGPNTEAFF. The V and J genes are TRBV11-2 and TRBJ1-1, with D hard to call. Germline CDR1 reads SGHAT; CDR2 reads FQNNGV. CDR3 length equals 13 residues. Between the trimmed V and J ends, which lost 4 bases and 2 bases, there was a span of 8 bases.

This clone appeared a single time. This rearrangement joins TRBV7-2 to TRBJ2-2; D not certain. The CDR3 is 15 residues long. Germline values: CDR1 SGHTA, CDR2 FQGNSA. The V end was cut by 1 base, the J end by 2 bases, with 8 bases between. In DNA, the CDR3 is TGTGCCAGCAGCTTAGAAGGAATCAACACCGGGGAGCTGTTTTTT. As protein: CASSLEGINTGELFF.

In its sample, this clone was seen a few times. The CDR3: CASSAGGLADYSYEQYF. The CDR3 region has the DNA TGTGCCAGCAGCGCCGGGGGACTAGCGGATTACTCCTACGAGCAGTACTTC. This rearrangement joins TRBV9 to TRBJ2-7, with 11 bases fitting TRBD2. CDR1 and CDR2 (germline): SGDLS, YYNGEE. There are 17 residues in the CDR3. V was clipped by 3 bases and J by 0 bases; unmatched bases: 8.

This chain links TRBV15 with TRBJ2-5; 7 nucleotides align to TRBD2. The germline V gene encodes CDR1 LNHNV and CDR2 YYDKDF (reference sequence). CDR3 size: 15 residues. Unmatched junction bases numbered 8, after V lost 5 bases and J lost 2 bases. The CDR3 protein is CATSPPGAGQETQYF. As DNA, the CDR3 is TGTGCCACCAGCCCCCCGGGAGCGGGACAAGAGACCCAGTACTTC.

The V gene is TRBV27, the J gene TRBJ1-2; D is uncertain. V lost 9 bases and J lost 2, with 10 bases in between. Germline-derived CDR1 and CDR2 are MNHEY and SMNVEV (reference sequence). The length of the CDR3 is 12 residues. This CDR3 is CARIGRNYGYTF. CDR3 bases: TGTGCCAGGATTGGACGGAACTATGGCTACACCTTC.

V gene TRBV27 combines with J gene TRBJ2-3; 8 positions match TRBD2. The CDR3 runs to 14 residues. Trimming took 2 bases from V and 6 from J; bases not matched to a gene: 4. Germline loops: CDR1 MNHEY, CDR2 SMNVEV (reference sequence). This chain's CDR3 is CASSLISGIDTQYF. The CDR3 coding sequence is TGTGCCAGCAGTTTAATTAGCGGGATCGATACGCAGTATTTT.

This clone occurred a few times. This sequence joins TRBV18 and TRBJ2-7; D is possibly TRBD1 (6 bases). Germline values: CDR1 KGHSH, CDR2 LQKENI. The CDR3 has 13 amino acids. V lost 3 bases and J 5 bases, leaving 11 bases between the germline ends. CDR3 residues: CASSPQAGDEQYF. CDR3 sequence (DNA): TGTGCCAGCTCACCGCAGGCAGGGGACGAGCAGTACTTC.

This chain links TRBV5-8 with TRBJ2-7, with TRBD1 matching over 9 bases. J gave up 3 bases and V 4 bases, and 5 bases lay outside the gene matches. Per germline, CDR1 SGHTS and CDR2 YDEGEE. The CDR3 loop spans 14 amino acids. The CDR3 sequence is CASSPGTGFYEQYF. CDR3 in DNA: TGTGCCAGCAGCCCCGGGACAGGGTTCTACGAGCAGTACTTC.

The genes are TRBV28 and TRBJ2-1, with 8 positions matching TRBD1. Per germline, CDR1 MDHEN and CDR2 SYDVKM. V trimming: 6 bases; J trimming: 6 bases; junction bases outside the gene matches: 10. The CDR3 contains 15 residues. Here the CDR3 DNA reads TGTGCCAGCAGAATCGGGACAGGAGGAGGCAATGAGCAGTTCTTC. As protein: CASRIGTGGGNEQFF.

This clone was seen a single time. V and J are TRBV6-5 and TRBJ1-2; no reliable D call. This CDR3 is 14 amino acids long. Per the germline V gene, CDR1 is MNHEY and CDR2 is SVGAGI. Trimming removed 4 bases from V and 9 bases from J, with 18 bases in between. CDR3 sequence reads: CASSSALLRFRYTF. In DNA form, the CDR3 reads TGTGCCAGCAGTTCGGCCCTCCTCAGATTCCGCTACACCTTC.

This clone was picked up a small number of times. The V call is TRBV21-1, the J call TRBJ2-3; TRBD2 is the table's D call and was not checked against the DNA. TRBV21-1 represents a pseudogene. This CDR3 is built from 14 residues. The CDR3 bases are TGTGCCAGCGGGGGGAGGGCCAGCACAGATACGCAGTATTTT. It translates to CASGGRASTDTQYF.

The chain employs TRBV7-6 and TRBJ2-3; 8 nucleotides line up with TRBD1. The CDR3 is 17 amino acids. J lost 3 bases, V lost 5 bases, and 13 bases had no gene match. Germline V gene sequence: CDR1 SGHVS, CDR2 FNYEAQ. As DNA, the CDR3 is TGTGCCAGCAGCCCCTGGGCCCGGACAGGGATTACAGATACGCAGTATTTT. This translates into CASSPWARTGITDTQYF. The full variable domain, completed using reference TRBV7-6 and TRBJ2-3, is GAGVSQSPRYKVTKRGQDVALRCDPISGHVSLYWYRQALGQGPEFLTYFNYEAQQDKSGLPNDRFSAERPEGSISTLTIQRTEQRDSAMYRCASSPWARTGITDTQYFGPGTRLTVL.

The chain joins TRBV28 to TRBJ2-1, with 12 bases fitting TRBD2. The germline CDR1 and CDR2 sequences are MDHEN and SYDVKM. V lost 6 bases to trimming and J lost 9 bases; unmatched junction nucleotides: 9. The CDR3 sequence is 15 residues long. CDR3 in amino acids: CASSLLAGGRGEQFF. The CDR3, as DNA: TGTGCCAGCAGCCTCCTAGCGGGAGGGCGTGGTGAGCAGTTCTTC.

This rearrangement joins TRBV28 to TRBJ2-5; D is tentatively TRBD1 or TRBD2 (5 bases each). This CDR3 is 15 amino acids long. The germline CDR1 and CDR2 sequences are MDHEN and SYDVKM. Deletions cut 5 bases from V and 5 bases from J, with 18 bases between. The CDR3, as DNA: TGTGCCAGCAGTCTGTCCGCGGGTTGGGGGGAGACCCAGTACTTC. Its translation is CASSLSAGWGETQYF.

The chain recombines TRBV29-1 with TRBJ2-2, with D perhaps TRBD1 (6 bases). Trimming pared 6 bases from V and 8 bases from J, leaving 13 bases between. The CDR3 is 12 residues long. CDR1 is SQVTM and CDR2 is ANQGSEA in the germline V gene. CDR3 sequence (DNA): TGCAGCGTCAACAGGGCGCCAGGGGAGCTGTTTTTT. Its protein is CSVNRAPGELFF.

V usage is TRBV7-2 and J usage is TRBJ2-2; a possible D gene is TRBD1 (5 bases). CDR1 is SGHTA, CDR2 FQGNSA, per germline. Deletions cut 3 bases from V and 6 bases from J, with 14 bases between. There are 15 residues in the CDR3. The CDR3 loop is CASSFRQGGSGELFF. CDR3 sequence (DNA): TGTGCCAGCAGCTTTAGGCAGGGTGGATCCGGGGAGCTGTTTTTT.

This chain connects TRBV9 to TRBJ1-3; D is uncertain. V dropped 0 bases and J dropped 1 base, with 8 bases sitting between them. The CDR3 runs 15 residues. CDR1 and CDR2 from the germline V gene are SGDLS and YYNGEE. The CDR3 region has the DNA TGTGCCAGCAGCGTAGCTACGGGTTCTGGAAACACCATATATTTT. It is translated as CASSVATGSGNTIYF.

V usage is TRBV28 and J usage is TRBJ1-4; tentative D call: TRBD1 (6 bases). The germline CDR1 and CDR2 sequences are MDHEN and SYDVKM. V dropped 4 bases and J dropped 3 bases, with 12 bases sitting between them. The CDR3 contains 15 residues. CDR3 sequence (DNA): TGTGCCAGCAGTTCCCCCAGGGGCTCTAATGAAAAACTGTTTTTT. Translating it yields CASSSPRGSNEKLFF. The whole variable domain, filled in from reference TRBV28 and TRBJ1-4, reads DVKVTQSSRYLVKRTGEKVFLECVQDMDHENMFWYRQDPGLGLRLIYFSYDVKMKEKGDIPEGYSVSREKKERFSLILESASTNQTSMYLCASSSPRGSNEKLFFGSGTQLSVL.

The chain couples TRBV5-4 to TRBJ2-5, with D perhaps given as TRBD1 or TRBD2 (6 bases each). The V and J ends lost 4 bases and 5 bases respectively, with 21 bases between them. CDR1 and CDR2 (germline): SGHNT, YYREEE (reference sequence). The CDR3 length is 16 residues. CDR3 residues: CASSPGLFRGGETQYF. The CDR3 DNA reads TGTGCCAGCAGCCCCGGACTATTCCGAGGGGGGGAGACCCAGTACTTC.

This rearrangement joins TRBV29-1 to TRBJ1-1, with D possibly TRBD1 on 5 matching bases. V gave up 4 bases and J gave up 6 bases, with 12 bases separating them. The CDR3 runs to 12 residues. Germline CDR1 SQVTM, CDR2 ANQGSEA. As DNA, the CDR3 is TGCAGCGTTGTGCGGGCGACAGCTGAAGCTTTCTTT. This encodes CSVVRATAEAFF.